The 19 T cell receptor beta chains below were found in one sample sequenced in a study of identical twins (dated by TCRdb to 2016 to 2017). Receptor amplification or capture employed 5' RACE. TCRdb names Illumina HiSeq 2000 as the instrument used. TCRdb reran the public reads through fastp at Q25 and MiXCR, keeping productive beta chains. Rows with a matching CDR3 protein are joined into one entry that keeps the most common DNA and genes. The sample table shows hundreds of thousands of distinct CDR3 sequences, and 5.5% to 7% are seen once. Jointly, the top ten make up approximately 3.7% of the sample. These data also featured in a second study, about yellow fever vaccine responses in identical twins.

What was sequenced was memory (CD45RO+) T cells sorted from blood. The cell subset or site label of this sample denotes: CD45RO+ enriched T cells. These receptors were collected from a woman younger than 35 in good health.

This clonotype was observed at least ten times. The J gene is TRBJ1-4, the V gene TRBV5-1; D uncertain. Per germline, CDR1 SGHRS and CDR2 YFSETQ. The CDR3 has 13 amino acids. Deletions cut 5 bases from V and 0 bases from J, with 5 bases between. CDR3 coding DNA: TGCGCCAGCAGGAAAGCAACTAATGAAAAACTGTTTTTT. Translated: CASRKATNEKLFF. The whole variable domain, filled in from reference TRBV5-1 and TRBJ1-4, reads KAGVTQTPRYLIKTRGQQVTLSCSPISGHRSVSWYQQTPGQGLQFLFEYFSETQRNKGNFPGRFSGRQFSNSRSEMNVSTLELGDSALYLCASRKATNEKLFFGSGTQLSVL.

This clonotype occurred a few times. V gene TRBV5-1 combines with J gene TRBJ2-1; 11 nucleotides align to TRBD2. The junction had 8 bases not matched to a gene; V was cut back by 0 bases and J by 0 bases. Germline V CDR1 and CDR2: SGHRS, YFSETQ. This CDR3 is 19 amino acids long. The CDR3, as DNA: TGCGCCAGCAGCTTGGCGGCTAGCGGGGGGCGGGGCTCCTACAATGAGCAGTTCTTC. It is translated as CASSLAASGGRGSYNEQFF.

V gene TRBV20-1 combines with J gene TRBJ2-3; tentative D call: TRBD2 (5 bases). Germline lookup yields CDR1 DFQATT and CDR2 SNEGSKA (reference sequence). There are 13 residues in the CDR3. Trimming removed 3 bases at V and 4 bases at J, with 11 bases between. The CDR3 DNA reads as TGCAGTGCTAGGCAAGAGGGTCCAGATACGCAGTATTTT. It yields the protein CSARQEGPDTQYF.

This clonotype has only a few counts. V is TRBV20-1 and J is TRBJ2-3; 8 bases fit TRBD2. The V gene's germline CDR1 is DFQATT and CDR2 SNEGSKA (reference sequence). The CDR3 totals 14 residues. Trimming removed 4 bases from V and 1 base from J; junction bases left unmatched: 4. DNA of the CDR3: TGCAGTGCTATCTTAGCGGGACGCACAGATACGCAGTATTTT. Protein: CSAILAGRTDTQYF.

This clonotype was seen a handful of times. V usage is TRBV15 and J usage is TRBJ2-1, with a weak D call TRBD2 (5 bases). Germline V gene data show CDR1 as LNHNV and CDR2 as YYDKDF (reference sequence). V lost 8 bases to trimming and J lost 0 bases, with 11 bases between them. The CDR3 has 14 residues. Written as DNA, the CDR3 is TGTGCCACCCGACTTGCGGGCTCCTACAATGAGCAGTTCTTC. Translation gives CATRLAGSYNEQFF.

On this clonotype itself: A much bigger clone sits one base away, suggesting this may be a read error. J is TRBJ2-5 and V is TRBV5-1, with a tentative D call TRBD1 (6 bases). The CDR3 sequence is 14 residues long. V was trimmed by 2 bases and J by 5 bases, leaving 13 bases between them. Germline V lookup: CDR1 SGHRS, CDR2 YFSETQ. The CDR3 sequence is CASSFVWDNETQYF. CDR3 in DNA: TGCGCCAGCAGCTTTGTCTGGGACAATGAGACCCAGTACTTC.

In its sample, this clonotype was seen many times. This chain joins TRBV15 and TRBJ1-1; unclear D gene. The V and J ends lost 0 bases and 1 base respectively, with 3 bases between them. Germline V gene sequence: CDR1 LNHNV, CDR2 YYDKDF (reference sequence). This CDR3 comprises 13 residues. CDR3 residues: CATSRDKNTEAFF. CDR3 in DNA: TGTGCCACCAGCAGAGATAAGAACACTGAAGCTTTCTTT.

Ten or more counts support this clonotype. This chain connects TRBV5-5 to TRBJ1-6; unclear D gene. Germline CDR1 SGHKS, CDR2 YYEKEE (reference sequence). The CDR3 has 14 amino acids. Between the trimmed V and J ends, which lost 0 bases and 4 bases, there was a span of 5 bases. CDR3 bases: TGTGCCAGCAGCTTGGGCGGGTATAATTCACCCCTCCACTTT. Encoded protein: CASSLGGYNSPLHF. The variable domain in full, completed from reference TRBV5-5 and TRBJ1-6, reads DAGVTQSPTHLIKTRGQQVTLRCSPISGHKSVSWYQQVLGQGPQFIFQYYEKEERGRGNFPDRFSARQFPNYSSELNVNALLLGDSALYLCASSLGGYNSPLHFGNGTRLTVT.

This clonotype was counted only a few times. The rearrangement links TRBV29-1 to TRBJ1-1; D is undetermined. The germline gives CDR1 SQVTM, CDR2 ANQGSEA. The CDR3 covers 12 residues. V lost 3 bases and J lost 5, with 10 bases in between. The CDR3 reads CSVDLVVTEAFF. CDR3 DNA sequence: TGCAGCGTTGATCTGGTTGTTACTGAAGCTTTCTTT.

This clonotype was found many times. The J gene is TRBJ2-1, the V gene TRBV12-3 or TRBV12-4; 9 nucleotides align to TRBD2. This CDR3 is 15 amino acids long. J lost 6 bases, V lost 3 bases, and 6 bases had no gene match. This CDR3 reads CASSFKLAGLNEQFF. The CDR3, as DNA: TGTGCCAGCAGTTTTAAACTAGCGGGTCTCAATGAGCAGTTCTTC.

The V call is TRBV9, the J call TRBJ2-6; D remains ambiguous. The length of the CDR3 is 15 residues. Trimming shortened V by 0 bases and J by 0 bases, and 4 bases separated the two germline ends. In germline, CDR1 is SGDLS, CDR2 YYNGEE. The CDR3 spells CASSVVFSGANVLTF. Written as DNA, the CDR3 is TGTGCCAGCAGCGTAGTTTTCTCTGGGGCCAACGTCCTGACTTTC.

This clonotype was seen a handful of times. The J gene is TRBJ2-2, the V gene TRBV11-2, with 12 positions matching TRBD2. With V trimmed by 8 bases and J by 6 bases, 7 bases remained unmatched. From germline, CDR1 is SGHAT and CDR2 FQNNGV. CDR3 size: 15 residues. CDR3 residues: CASRPTSGSAGELFF. CDR3 DNA sequence: TGTGCCAGCCGCCCGACTAGCGGGAGCGCCGGGGAGCTGTTTTTT.

This clonotype has a count of ten or more. The chain joins TRBV5-1 to TRBJ2-3, with TRBD2 matching 8 bases. Losses at the gene ends were 3 bases for V and 6 bases for J; bases not matched to a gene: 6. CDR1 and CDR2 (germline): SGHRS, YFSETQ. The length of the CDR3 is 14 residues. The CDR3 DNA reads TGCGCCAGCAGCTCCGGGACTAGATTGGATACGCAGTATTTT. As protein: CASSSGTRLDTQYF.

DNA of the CDR3: TGTGCCAGCAGCTTAGTTTCCGGCGGGAATCAGCCCCAGCATTTT. This codes for CASSLVSGGNQPQHF. The chain links TRBV11-2 to TRBJ1-5, with D hard to call. CDR1 is SGHAT, CDR2 FQNNGV, per germline. V lost 1 base to trimming and J lost 4 bases, with 11 bases between them. The CDR3 loop spans 15 amino acids.

This clonotype has a handful of counts. The chain recombines TRBV7-8 with TRBJ2-7; tentatively, D is TRBD1 (6 bases). The germline gives CDR1 SGHVS, CDR2 FQNEAQ. The CDR3 is made up of 15 amino acids. Trimming stripped 2 bases from V and 2 bases from J, with 13 bases between. CDR3 sequence reads: CASSLLSGDTYEQYV. The DNA for the CDR3 is TGTGCCAGCAGCTTACTCTCTGGGGACACCTACGAGCAGTACGTC.

Turning to this clonotype: Relative to the germline gene, one junction end is altered; a read error may explain this. The genes are TRBV29-1 and TRBJ2-2, with D possibly matching TRBD2 (5 bases). The V gene's germline CDR1 is SQVTM and CDR2 ANQGSEA. The CDR3 consists of 13 residues. This chain's CDR3 is CSVGQVNTGEMFF. The CDR3 DNA is TGCAGCGTTGGCCAGGTGAACACCGGGGAGATGTTTTTT.

In its sample, this clonotype was seen many times. The gene calls are TRBV28 and TRBJ1-1; D call uncertain. V lost 6 bases to trimming and J lost 4 bases, with 12 bases between them. This CDR3 is built from 13 residues. Germline values: CDR1 MDHEN, CDR2 SYDVKM. For the CDR3, the DNA is TGTGCCAGCAGGCACCCGGTAAGCACTGAAGCTTTCTTT. This encodes CASRHPVSTEAFF. Full variable domain (missing parts from reference TRBV28 and TRBJ1-1): DVKVTQSSRYLVKRTGEKVFLECVQDMDHENMFWYRQDPGLGLRLIYFSYDVKMKEKGDIPEGYSVSREKKERFSLILESASTNQTSMYLCASRHPVSTEAFFGQGTRLTVV.

There are many counts of this clonotype. The chain couples TRBV29-1 to TRBJ1-5; no reliable D call. CDR3 size: 13 residues. The V gene lost 4 bases and the J gene lost 1 base, with 8 bases spanning the gap. The germline V gene encodes CDR1 SQVTM and CDR2 ANQGSEA. The CDR3 sequence is CSVASGSNQPQHF. The CDR3 nucleotides are TGCAGCGTTGCATCCGGGAGCAATCAGCCCCAGCATTTT.

This clonotype was recorded at least ten times. The J gene is TRBJ1-1, the V gene TRBV6-1, with 9 positions matching TRBD1. V was pared by 6 bases and J by 7 bases, with 12 bases of the junction left unmatched. CDR1 and CDR2 (germline): MNHNS, SASEGT. The CDR3 length is 15 residues. This CDR3 is CASRRTTGGYDEAFF. The CDR3 DNA is TGTGCCAGCAGACGAACGACAGGGGGATATGATGAAGCTTTCTTT.